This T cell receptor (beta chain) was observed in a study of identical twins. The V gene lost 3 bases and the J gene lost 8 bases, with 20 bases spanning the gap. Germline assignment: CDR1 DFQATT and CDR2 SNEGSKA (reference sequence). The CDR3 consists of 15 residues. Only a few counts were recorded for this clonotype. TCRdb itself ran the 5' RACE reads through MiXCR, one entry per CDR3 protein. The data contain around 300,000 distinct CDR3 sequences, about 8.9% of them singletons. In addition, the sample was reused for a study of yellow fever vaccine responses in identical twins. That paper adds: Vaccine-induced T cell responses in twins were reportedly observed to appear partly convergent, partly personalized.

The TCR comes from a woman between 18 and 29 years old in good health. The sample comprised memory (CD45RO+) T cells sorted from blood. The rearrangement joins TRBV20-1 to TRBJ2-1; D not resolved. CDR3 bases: TGCAGTGCTAGGGGAAAGCGACCAAAATCCGATGAGCAGTTCTTC. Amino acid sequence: CSARGKRPKSDEQFF.